Detailed here is one T cell receptor beta chain. It lacks a known antigen. Per-nucleotide qualities are absent, and no much larger clonotype sits a single base away. This specimen belongs to a study of T cell responses to AZD1222 COVID-19 vaccine (dated by TCRdb to 2020 to 2022). General notes on the study: TCR sequencing was performed for roughly 250 trial participants, of whom approximately 200 were given two doses of AZD1222 and around 26 were given two doses of MenACWY control vaccine. Trial participants were enrolled by age into 18-55, 56-69 and 70-plus year subgroups, with 148, 28 and 57 TCR-sequenced participants respectively.

The sample's time point label, in plain terms: baseline before first vaccination. What the treatment or condition label conveys for this sample: meningococcal conjugate vaccine given as trial control. The vaccinee samples were drawn from two UK trials, COV001 and COV002, one of which was a single-blind randomized controlled phase 2/3 trial testing AZD1222 (ChAdOx1 nCoV-19) in healthy adults. For TCRbeta chain sequencing, PBMC samples from trial participants were taken at day 0 and at day 28 after the second dose. There are 15 amino acids in the CDR3, from cysteine to phenylalanine inclusive. CDR3 DNA only is kept here, 45 bases in frame from base 1. CDR1 and CDR2 (MNHEY, SVGAGI) derive from the germline V gene. V ends up 2 bases short and J 1 base short, with an unmatched junction base count of 2. The CDR3 regions of human TCRbeta chains were analyzed by immunosequencing. The study's own analysis went as follows. Repertoire TCRs were checked for matches against a reference library of SARS-CoV-2-specific TCRs that had been generated using the MIRA antigen-specificity platform. Breadth was defined as the fraction of unique TCRs that were SARS-CoV-2-associated. Depth was defined as the fraction of total T cells that were SARS-CoV-2-associated. Using the MIRA data, every spike-specific TCR was mapped to the spike region that the TCR reacted to and assigned to either a CD4 or a CD8 class. Log10-transformed breadth and depth values were compared by one-way ANOVA with Sidak's multiple comparisons tests. TCRdb holds this immuneACCESS table with in-frame rearrangements only. Some clones are missing; in checked studies, unresolved V genes explain under half, and the rest has no known cause. V and J calls and clone size follow that table, whereas D and trimming were derived from the DNA. The sample includes approximately 220,000 clones, with approximately 94% observed a single time. 0.95% to 1.1% of the sample lies in the top ten.

Broad study findings and their caveats: Because no day 14 peak-response samples were available, repertoires were characterized only after the peak T cell response. After two AZD1222 doses, spike-specific TCR breadth and depth were significantly higher than at day 0 and than in MenACWY recipients. Most participants were white British and females outnumbered males, and the authors suggested that clonal diversity may have been underestimated. The 56-69-year group was small, and its depth increase did not reach significance, likely because of low power. Conclusions about previously exposed vaccinees were limited because only six AZD1222 recipients were SARS-CoV-2 seropositive at baseline. Epitopes outside the regions mutated in the B.1.351 and B.1.1.7 variants were reportedly recognized by nearly half of the unique spike-specific TCRs. The whole spike protein was spanned by vaccine-associated CD4 TCRs, and dominant responses were seen in regions 160-218 and 743-854.

The chain couples TRBV6-5 to TRBJ2-7, with 10 central nucleotides matching TRBD1. The clonotype originates from an adult in good health. The source material was peripheral blood, sampled on day 0 of MenACWY control vaccination. In nucleotide form, the sequence is TGTGCCAGCAGTTACCGGGACAGGGGATCCTACGAGCAGTACTTC. Translation gives CASSYRDRGSYEQYF.